Listed here are 21 T cell receptor beta chains from one sample, sequenced in a study of T cell responses to AZD1222 COVID-19 vaccine. TCRdb's copy holds only in-frame clones and misses some; the assay was immunoSEQ multiplex PCR. The sample shows approximately 140,000 clones, around nine tenths of them seen only once. Sample: peripheral blood, taken on day 0 of AZD1222 vaccination. These TCRs come from an adult in good health.

This clone was recorded only once. This chain links TRBV11-1 with TRBJ2-7; TRBD2 matches 12 bases. The CDR3 covers 19 residues. J was trimmed by 2 bases and V by 0 bases; bases with no gene match: 11. CDR1 SGHAT and CDR2 FQDESV come from the germline V gene (reference sequence). The CDR3 here is CASSLAAPRLAGATYEQYF. Here the CDR3 DNA reads TGTGCCAGCAGCTTAGCGGCACCCAGACTAGCGGGAGCTACCTACGAGCAGTACTTC.

This clone was observed once. The chain links TRBV7-2 to TRBJ1-2; 11 bases are a match to TRBD1. Germline V gene data show CDR1 as SGHTA and CDR2 as FQGNSA. The CDR3 is 15 amino acids. J gave up 8 bases and V 0 bases, and 5 bases lay outside the gene matches. The CDR3 DNA reads as TGTGCCAGCAGCTTAGCGTGGGACAGGGGGAACGGCTACACCTTC. Translation: CASSLAWDRGNGYTF.

V usage is TRBV7-3 and J usage is TRBJ2-3; D not resolved. Germline V lookup: CDR1 SGHTA, CDR2 FQGTGA. V was shortened by 2 bases and J by 3 bases, with 6 bases between the two germline ends. This CDR3 region has 13 residues. CDR3: CASSLPGTDTQYF. CDR3 sequence (DNA): TGTGCCAGCAGCTTACCCGGGACAGATACGCAGTATTTT. The full variable domain, completed using reference TRBV7-3 and TRBJ2-3, is GAGVSQTPSNKVTEKGKYVELRCDPISGHTALYWYRQSLGQGPEFLIYFQGTGAADDSGLPNDRFFAVRPEGSVSTLKIQRTERGDSAVYLCASSLPGTDTQYFGPGTRLTVL.

This rearrangement joins TRBV6-2 or TRBV6-3 to TRBJ2-7, with D possibly TRBD2 on 6 matching bases. This CDR3 contains 14 residues. The germline gives CDR1 MNHEY, CDR2 SVGEGT. V was pared by 2 bases and J by 5 bases, with 13 bases between. In nucleotides, the CDR3 is TGTGCCAGCAGTTACGGCGGGAACCCCAACGAGCAGTACTTC. Translated: CASSYGGNPNEQYF.

The rearrangement uses TRBV28 and TRBJ2-7; D remains ambiguous. Germline V CDR1 and CDR2: MDHEN, SYDVKM. V gave up 6 bases and J gave up 3 bases, with 15 bases separating them. The length of the CDR3 is 14 residues. CDR3 residues: CASSSLSRSYEQYF. For the CDR3, the DNA is TGTGCCAGCAGCTCCCTCTCCAGGAGCTACGAGCAGTACTTC. The entire variable domain, with the rest obtained from reference TRBV28 and TRBJ2-7, is as follows: DVKVTQSSRYLVKRTGEKVFLECVQDMDHENMFWYRQDPGLGLRLIYFSYDVKMKEKGDIPEGYSVSREKKERFSLILESASTNQTSMYLCASSSLSRSYEQYFGPGTRLTVT.

V gene TRBV20-1 combines with J gene TRBJ2-7; maybe TRBD2 (6 bases). CDR1 DFQATT and CDR2 SNEGSKA come from the germline V gene (reference sequence). The CDR3 runs 11 residues. Trimming removed 6 bases from V and 5 bases from J, with 11 bases in between. CDR3 coding DNA: TGCAGTGCCCAACTAGCCGACGAGCAGTACTTC. It codes for CSAQLADEQYF.

The rearrangement links TRBV2 to TRBJ2-3; possibly TRBD2 for D (5 bases). The CDR3 has 14 residues. Trimming shortened V by 7 bases and J by 4 bases, and 15 bases separated the two germline ends. Germline CDR1 and CDR2: SNHLY and FYNNEI. The CDR3 sequence is CASIGVATPDTQYF. The CDR3 DNA reads as TGTGCCAGCATCGGGGTAGCGACCCCAGATACGCAGTATTTT.

The chain joins TRBV7-8 to TRBJ1-6, with D maybe TRBD1 (5 bases). In germline, CDR1 is SGHVS, CDR2 FQNEAQ. V gave up 5 bases and J gave up 1 base, with 9 bases separating them. The CDR3 sequence is 15 residues long. As DNA, the CDR3 is TGTGCCAGCAGCCGAGGGGCATCCTATAATTCACCCCTCCACTTT. Protein product: CASSRGASYNSPLHF.

The chain combines TRBV6-2 or TRBV6-3 with TRBJ2-7; 9 bases line up with TRBD1. The germline V gene encodes CDR1 MNHEY and CDR2 SVGEGT. CDR3 length: 14 residues. Unmatched junction bases numbered 5, after V lost 4 bases and J lost 4 bases. The CDR3 region is CASSSGQGTYEQYF. DNA of the CDR3: TGTGCCAGCAGTTCCGGACAGGGGACGTACGAGCAGTACTTC.

CDR3 loop: CASSYRGQGANGYTF. As DNA, the CDR3 is TGTGCCAGCAGTTACCGGGGACAGGGGGCCAATGGCTACACCTTC. The rearrangement joins TRBV6-5 to TRBJ1-2; 12 nucleotides match TRBD1. The V and J ends lost 2 bases and 6 bases, in that order; junction bases with no gene match: 4. Germline loops: CDR1 MNHEY, CDR2 SVGAGI. The CDR3 is 15 residues long.

The chain recombines TRBV5-1 with TRBJ1-4; 10 nucleotides match TRBD1. CDR1 and CDR2 (germline): SGHRS, YFSETQ. The length of the CDR3 is 15 residues. Losses at the gene ends were 4 bases for V and 7 bases for J; bases not matched to a gene: 7. The CDR3 DNA follows: TGCGCCAGCAGCCCGGACCGGGACAGGGGTGAAAAACTGTTTTTT. Residues: CASSPDRDRGEKLFF.

The chain employs TRBV7-3 and TRBJ2-1, with D perhaps TRBD1 (5 bases). The CDR3 sequence is 14 residues long. Looked up from germline, CDR1 is SGHTA and CDR2 is FQGTGA. Trimming took off 5 bases at V and 10 bases at J, with 18 bases between the two ends. CDR3 amino acids: CASSPTLRVNEQFF. DNA for the CDR3: TGTGCCAGCAGCCCTACTCTCAGGGTAAACGAGCAGTTCTTC. Together with reference TRBV7-3 and TRBJ2-1, the CDR3 gives the full variable domain: GAGVSQTPSNKVTEKGKYVELRCDPISGHTALYWYRQSLGQGPEFLIYFQGTGAADDSGLPNDRFFAVRPEGSVSTLKIQRTERGDSAVYLCASSPTLRVNEQFFGPGTRLTVL.

The genes are TRBV19 and TRBJ1-1; a weak D match, TRBD1 (6 bases). The CDR3 spans 13 residues. V lost 5 bases and J lost 1, with 8 bases in between. Per the germline V gene, CDR1 is LNHDA and CDR2 is SQIVND (reference sequence). The CDR3 is CASSSTGNTEAFF. The CDR3 DNA reads as TGTGCCAGTAGTTCGACAGGGAACACTGAAGCTTTCTTT.

J is TRBJ1-1 and V is TRBV11-2, with unresolved D. Germline V gene lookup returns CDR1 SGHAT and CDR2 FQNNGV. V was pared by 3 bases and J by 5 bases, with 10 bases between. The CDR3 spans 13 residues. The CDR3 sequence: CASSFGWGTEAFF. CDR3 bases: TGTGCCAGCAGCTTCGGGTGGGGAACTGAAGCTTTCTTT.

Written as DNA, the CDR3 is TGCAGTGCTACCCTGGAGACCCAGTACTTC. It codes for CSATLETQYF. The chain combines TRBV20-1 with TRBJ2-5; the D is unclear. V lost 4 bases to trimming and J lost 5 bases, with 5 bases between them. The V gene's germline CDR1 is DFQATT and CDR2 SNEGSKA (reference sequence). CDR3 length: 10 amino acids.

The chain couples TRBV28 to TRBJ2-7; D might be TRBD2 (6 bases). The V end lost 4 bases, the J end lost 2 bases, and 15 bases lay between the germline ends. The CDR3 totals 15 residues. In germline, CDR1 is MDHEN, CDR2 SYDVKM. The CDR3 region has the DNA TGTGCCAGCAGTTCTCCCCGGGACTCCCCCTACGAGCAGTACTTC. Its translation: CASSSPRDSPYEQYF.

This chain joins TRBV20-1 and TRBJ1-5; no firm D call. Germline CDR1 DFQATT, CDR2 SNEGSKA (reference sequence). The CDR3 consists of 14 residues. V lost 3 bases to trimming and J lost 5 bases, with 14 bases between them. The CDR3 region has the DNA TGCAGTGCTAGTAGAGGGTTAATCCATCAGCCCCAGCATTTT. The encoded protein is CSASRGLIHQPQHF.

The rearrangement links TRBV5-4 to TRBJ2-1; D possibly corresponds to TRBD1 (5 bases). Deletions cut 4 bases from V and 5 bases from J, with 13 bases between. From germline, CDR1 is SGHNT and CDR2 YYREEE (reference sequence). The CDR3 loop spans 14 amino acids. The CDR3 DNA is TGTGCCAGCAGCCACACAGACAGAAACAATGAGCAGTTCTTC. This sequence encodes CASSHTDRNNEQFF.

Only a few counts were recorded for this clone. The chain uses TRBV20-1 and TRBJ2-1, with D tentatively TRBD2 (6 bases). The CDR3 is made up of 16 amino acids. The germline V gene encodes CDR1 DFQATT and CDR2 SNEGSKA (reference sequence). V shed 3 bases and J shed 9 bases, with 24 bases lying between them. CDR3 DNA: TGCAGTGCTAGTAATCCTATGGGCGGGAAGGTGGGTGAGCAGTTCTTC. Translation: CSASNPMGGKVGEQFF.

This chain links TRBV30 with TRBJ1-2, with D tentatively TRBD1 (5 bases). CDR3 size: 11 residues. Trimming took off 3 bases at V and 12 bases at J, with 14 bases between the two ends. From germline, CDR1 is GTSNPN and CDR2 SVGIG (reference sequence). CDR3 residues: CAWRIGGTDTF. In DNA form, the CDR3 reads TGTGCCTGGAGAATAGGAGGGACGGACACCTTC. Full variable domain (rest looked up from reference TRBV30 and TRBJ1-2): SQTIHQWPATLVQPVGSPLSLECTVEGTSNPNLYWYRQAAGRGLQLLFYSVGIGQISSEVPQNLSASRPQDRQFILSSKKLLLSDSGFYLCAWRIGGTDTFGSGTRLTVV.

The chain is built from TRBV5-1 and TRBJ2-5; D not resolved. Trimming pared 0 bases from V and 9 bases from J, leaving 12 bases between. This CDR3 is 13 amino acids long. Germline CDR1 SGHRS, CDR2 YFSETQ. The CDR3 is CASSLALLYPQYF. The CDR3 nucleotides read TGCGCCAGCAGCTTGGCCCTCCTTTACCCCCAGTACTTC.